The 14 T cell receptor beta chains presented below share a single source sample, sequenced in a study of technical replicates of blood from a few donors. Clones were sequenced by immunoSEQ multiplex PCR, and TCRdb holds only the in-frame ones, with some missing. This sample has about 50,000 clones; approximately 94% occur once, and the top ten carry 0.3% to 0.4%. Sequenced sample: T cells isolated from PBMCs. The source of these receptors is a human donor in good health.

The CDR3 region is CASSYTSGSYEQYF. The CDR3 DNA is TGTGCCAGCAGTTATACTAGCGGCTCCTACGAGCAGTACTTC. The chain combines TRBV6-6 with TRBJ2-7, with TRBD2 matching 8 bases. Trimming removed 3 bases from V and 0 bases from J; junction bases left unmatched: 1. CDR3 size: 14 residues. Germline-derived CDR1 and CDR2 are MNHNY and SVGAGI (reference sequence).

The sample holds a few counts of this clone. V usage is TRBV7-9 and J usage is TRBJ2-1; 9 positions agree with TRBD1. The length of the CDR3 is 15 residues. The J segment lost 4 bases and the V segment lost 5 bases, leaving 6 bases of the junction unmatched. The germline CDR1 and CDR2 sequences are SEHNR and FQNEAQ (reference sequence). CDR3 in DNA: TGTGCCAGCAGCGCCTACAGGGGGCAATACAATGAGCAGTTCTTC. Translating gives CASSAYRGQYNEQFF.

This rearrangement joins TRBV11-2 to TRBJ2-3, with 12 bases lining up with TRBD2. CDR1 and CDR2 from the germline V gene are SGHAT and FQNNGV. The CDR3 has 16 residues. J lost 5 bases, V lost 1 base, and 4 bases had no gene match. CDR3 sequence: CASSLVASGREDTQYF. In DNA form, the CDR3 reads TGTGCCAGCAGCTTAGTGGCTAGCGGGAGGGAAGATACGCAGTATTTT.

The gene calls are TRBV5-1 and TRBJ1-4; no clear D. Trimming cost V 0 bases and J 6 bases, with 15 bases left between them. The CDR3 runs to 16 residues. Germline V gene data show CDR1 as SGHRS and CDR2 as YFSETQ. The CDR3 nucleotides read TGCGCCAGCAGCTTGGCCGAGGAAGTAGGCCATGAAAAACTGTTTTTT. Translating it yields CASSLAEEVGHEKLFF.

The rearrangement links TRBV6-1 to TRBJ2-7; 11 positions match TRBD2. V dropped 8 bases and J dropped 3; count of bases not matched to a gene: 3. This CDR3 contains 13 residues. Germline-derived CDR1 and CDR2 are MNHNS and SASEGT. The CDR3 DNA follows: TGTGCCAGCCTAGCGGGGGGCTACTACGAGCAGTACTTC. Amino acid sequence: CASLAGGYYEQYF.

V and J are TRBV29-1 and TRBJ2-7; tentative D call: TRBD1 (5 bases). Germline-derived CDR1 and CDR2 are SQVTM and ANQGSEA. Trimming took 4 bases from V and 7 from J, leaving 17 bases between them. The CDR3 runs 13 residues. The CDR3 sequence: CSVGITGSREQYF. CDR3 nucleotides: TGCAGCGTTGGTATAACAGGATCTAGGGAGCAGTACTTC.

The genes are TRBV4-3 and TRBJ1-4; a weak D match, TRBD1 (5 bases). This CDR3 has 16 residues. Germline lookup yields CDR1 LGHNA and CDR2 YSLEER. V was shortened by 1 base and J by 5 bases, with 14 bases between the two germline ends. In nucleotides, the CDR3 is TGCGCCAGCAGCCAAGTCTTTGACAGAGCGAATGAAAAACTGTTTTTT. Protein: CASSQVFDRANEKLFF.

This chain uses TRBV13 with TRBJ2-7; 7 bases are shared with TRBD1. V was pared by 4 bases and J by 6 bases, with 12 bases of the junction left unmatched. Per germline, CDR1 PRHDT and CDR2 FYEKMQ (reference sequence). The CDR3 runs to 15 residues. The CDR3 DNA follows: TGTGCCAGCAGCTCTAGAGGACAGGTAGGTCGCGAGCAGTACTTC. Protein product: CASSSRGQVGREQYF.

The rearrangement links TRBV5-1 to TRBJ2-1; 9 bases agree with TRBD2. Germline V gene data show CDR1 as SGHRS and CDR2 as YFSETQ. Unmatched junction bases numbered 6, after V lost 0 bases and J lost 8 bases. The length of the CDR3 is 15 residues. The CDR3 DNA reads TGCGCCAGCAGCTTGGGTAGCGGGAGTATATATGAGCAGTTCTTC. Amino acid sequence: CASSLGSGSIYEQFF.

V is TRBV30 and J is TRBJ1-2, with a weak D call TRBD1 (5 bases). CDR3 length: 14 amino acids. The germline V gene has CDR1 GTSNPN and CDR2 SVGIG (reference sequence). V lost 2 bases and J lost 7, with 17 bases in between. The CDR3 is CAWSKSGLPSGYTF. CDR3 nucleotides: TGTGCCTGGAGTAAGTCAGGGTTACCCTCTGGCTACACCTTC.

The chain carries TRBV6-5 and TRBJ1-1; TRBD1 matches 7 bases. Germline V CDR1 and CDR2: MNHEY, SVGAGI. CDR3 size: 13 residues. J lost 1 base, V lost 6 bases, and 2 bases had no gene match. The CDR3 protein is CASRRDRNTEAFF. The CDR3 coding sequence is TGTGCCAGCAGGAGGGACAGGAACACTGAAGCTTTCTTT.

CDR3 DNA sequence: TGTGCCAGCAGCTACGGGGGGGCCCGGGAGCTGTTTTTT. Translated: CASSYGGARELFF. The V and J genes are TRBV27 and TRBJ2-2, with TRBD2 matching 8 bases. Germline assignment: CDR1 MNHEY and CDR2 SMNVEV (reference sequence). The CDR3 is 13 amino acids. Losses at the gene ends were 6 bases for V and 9 bases for J; bases not matched to a gene: 6.

V usage is TRBV11-3 and J usage is TRBJ1-1; D remains ambiguous. The germline CDR1 and CDR2 sequences are SGHNT and YENEEA. This CDR3 is built from 13 residues. V lost 3 bases to trimming and J lost 1 base, with 6 bases between them. In DNA, the CDR3 is TGTGCCAGCAGCTTTCAGGAGAACACTGAAGCTTTCTTT. It is translated as CASSFQENTEAFF.

The rearrangement joins TRBV30 to TRBJ2-1; TRBD2 might be the D (6 bases). The CDR3 contains 19 residues. The germline V gene has CDR1 GTSNPN and CDR2 SVGIG (reference sequence). V lost 0 bases to trimming and J lost 3 bases, with 24 bases between them. CDR3 DNA: TGTGCCTGGAGTGTACGTAAACTATGGGCTAGCGCTCTCTACAATGAGCAGTTCTTC. The encoded protein is CAWSVRKLWASALYNEQFF.